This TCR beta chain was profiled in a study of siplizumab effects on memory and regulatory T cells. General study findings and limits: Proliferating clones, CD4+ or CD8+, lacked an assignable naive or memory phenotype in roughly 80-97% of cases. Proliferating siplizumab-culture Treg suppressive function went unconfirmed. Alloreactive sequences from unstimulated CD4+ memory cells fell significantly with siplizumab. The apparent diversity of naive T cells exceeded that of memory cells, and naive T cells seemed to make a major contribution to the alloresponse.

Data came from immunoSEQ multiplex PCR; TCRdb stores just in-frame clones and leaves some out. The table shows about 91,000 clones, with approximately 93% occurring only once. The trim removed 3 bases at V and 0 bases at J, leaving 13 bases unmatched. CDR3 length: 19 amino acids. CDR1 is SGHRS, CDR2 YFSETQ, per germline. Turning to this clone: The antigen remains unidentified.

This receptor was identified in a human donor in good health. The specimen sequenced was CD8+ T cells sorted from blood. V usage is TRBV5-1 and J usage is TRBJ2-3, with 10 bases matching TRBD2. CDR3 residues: CASSWLRTSGGASTDTQYF. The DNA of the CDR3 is TGCGCCAGCAGCTGGCTGAGGACTAGCGGAGGCGCTAGCACAGATACGCAGTATTTT.